This TCR beta chain was recovered during a study of T cells in Graves' hyperthyroidism and ophthalmopathy. Study context: At the time of initial diagnosis and before any treatment, peripheral blood was collected. Study findings and constraints: Blood also contained most expanded thyroid clonotypes above 0.001. The model anticipated ophthalmopathy a median around six months pre-onset.

As regards this clonotype: The antigen is unknown.

TCR beta CDR3 regions were amplified from RNA. HTBI primers were employed in a first-round RT-PCR of the TCR CDR3. MiXCR, run by TCRdb on the multiplex PCR reads, gives a single entry per CDR3 protein. The sample yields hundreds of thousands of distinct CDR3 sequences, roughly 40% seen once. Investigators excluded patients with uncontrolled infection, other autoimmune disease, pregnancy or lactation. The source of this sequence is a man between 18 and 29 years old with Graves' hyperthyroidism. The specimen sequenced was blood.

The CDR3, as DNA: TGTGCCAGCTCACCAGGGACAGCCGGCTCTGGAAACACCATATATTTT. It is translated as CASSPGTAGSGNTIYF. The V and J genes are TRBV25-1 and TRBJ1-3; 7 nucleotides line up with TRBD1. Germline V gene data show CDR1 as MGHDK and CDR2 as SYGVNS. This CDR3 is 16 amino acids long. Trimming removed 8 bases from V and 0 bases from J; junction bases left unmatched: 10.